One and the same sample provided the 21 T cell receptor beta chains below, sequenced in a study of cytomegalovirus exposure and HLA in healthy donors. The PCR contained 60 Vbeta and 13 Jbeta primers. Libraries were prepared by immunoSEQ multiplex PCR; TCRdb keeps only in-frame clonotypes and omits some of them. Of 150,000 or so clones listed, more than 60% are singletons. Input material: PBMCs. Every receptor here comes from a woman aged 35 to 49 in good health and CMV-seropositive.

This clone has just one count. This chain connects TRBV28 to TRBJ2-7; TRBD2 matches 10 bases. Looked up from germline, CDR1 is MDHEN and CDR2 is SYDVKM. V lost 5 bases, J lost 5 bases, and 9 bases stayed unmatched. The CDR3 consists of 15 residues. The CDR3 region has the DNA TGTGCCAGCAGTCCACCTAGCGGGAGTCCCCACGAGCAGTACTTC. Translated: CASSPPSGSPHEQYF.

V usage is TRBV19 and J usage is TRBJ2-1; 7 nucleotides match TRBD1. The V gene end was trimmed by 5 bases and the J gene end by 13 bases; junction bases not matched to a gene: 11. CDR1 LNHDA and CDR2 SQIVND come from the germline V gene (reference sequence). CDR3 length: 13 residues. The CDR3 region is CASSADRFGEQFF. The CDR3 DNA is TGTGCCAGTAGTGCGGACAGGTTCGGAGAACAGTTCTTC.

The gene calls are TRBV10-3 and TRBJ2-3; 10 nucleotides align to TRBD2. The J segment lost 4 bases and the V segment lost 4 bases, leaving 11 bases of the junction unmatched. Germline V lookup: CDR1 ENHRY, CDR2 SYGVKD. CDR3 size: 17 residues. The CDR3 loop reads CAISVNSAGGPSDTQYF. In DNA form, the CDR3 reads TGTGCCATCAGTGTCAACTCAGCGGGAGGGCCCTCAGATACGCAGTATTTT.

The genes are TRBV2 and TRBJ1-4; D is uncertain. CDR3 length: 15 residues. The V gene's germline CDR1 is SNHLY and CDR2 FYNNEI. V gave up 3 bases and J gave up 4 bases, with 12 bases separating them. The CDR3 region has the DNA TGTGCCAGCAGTGACCCCCGGGGATTTAATGAAAAACTGTTTTTT. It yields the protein CASSDPRGFNEKLFF.

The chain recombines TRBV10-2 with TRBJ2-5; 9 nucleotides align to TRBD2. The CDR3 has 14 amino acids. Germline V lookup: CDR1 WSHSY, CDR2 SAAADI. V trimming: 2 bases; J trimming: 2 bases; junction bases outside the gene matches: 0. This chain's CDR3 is CASSELAGQETQYF. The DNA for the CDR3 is TGCGCCAGCAGTGAGCTAGCGGGGCAAGAGACCCAGTACTTC.

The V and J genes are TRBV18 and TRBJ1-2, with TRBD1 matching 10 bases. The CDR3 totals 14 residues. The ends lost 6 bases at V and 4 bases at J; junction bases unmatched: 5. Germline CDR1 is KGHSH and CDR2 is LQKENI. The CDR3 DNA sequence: TGTGCCAGCTCGGGAAGACAGGGGGCCTATGGCTACACCTTC. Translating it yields CASSGRQGAYGYTF. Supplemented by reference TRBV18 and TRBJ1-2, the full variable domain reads NAGVMQNPRHLVRRRGQEARLRCSPMKGHSHVYWYRQLPEEGLKFMVYLQKENIIDESGMPKERFSAEFPKEGPSILRIQQVVRGDSAAYFCASSGRQGAYGYTFGSGTRLTVV.

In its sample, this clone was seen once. CDR3 sequence (DNA): TGTGCCAGCAGCTTAATCGGGACAGGGGTCGATGGCTACACCTTC. It is translated as CASSLIGTGVDGYTF. The chain uses TRBV7-3 and TRBJ1-2, with TRBD1 matching over 10 bases. This CDR3 is 15 amino acids long. The germline gives CDR1 SGHTA, CDR2 FQGTGA. V gave up 1 base and J gave up 6 bases; unmatched junction bases: 5.

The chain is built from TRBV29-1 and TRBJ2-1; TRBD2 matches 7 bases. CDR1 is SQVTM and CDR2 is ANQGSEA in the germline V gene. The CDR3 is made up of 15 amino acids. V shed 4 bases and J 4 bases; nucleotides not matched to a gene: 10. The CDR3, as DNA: TGCAGCGTTGTGAGGCGGGAGATCTCGTACAATGAGCAGTTCTTC. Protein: CSVVRREISYNEQFF.

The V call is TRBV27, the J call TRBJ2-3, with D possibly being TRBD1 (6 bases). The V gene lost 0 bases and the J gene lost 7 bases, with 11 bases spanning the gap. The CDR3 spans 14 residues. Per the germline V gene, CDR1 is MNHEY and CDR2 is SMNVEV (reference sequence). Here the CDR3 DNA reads TGTGCCAGCAGTTTATCTGCAGGGGAGTATACGCAGTATTTT. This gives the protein CASSLSAGEYTQYF.

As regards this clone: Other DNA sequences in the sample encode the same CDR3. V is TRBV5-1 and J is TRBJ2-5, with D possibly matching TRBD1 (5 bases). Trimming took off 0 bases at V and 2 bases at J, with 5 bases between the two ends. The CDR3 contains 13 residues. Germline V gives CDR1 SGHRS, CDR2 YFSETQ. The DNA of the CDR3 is TGCGCCAGCAGCTTGGGACAGCAAGAGACCCAGTACTTC. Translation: CASSLGQQETQYF.

The chain's CDR3 is CASSHLQGRNQPQHF. The CDR3 DNA reads TGTGCCAGTAGCCACCTACAGGGCCGCAATCAGCCCCAGCATTTT. The chain links TRBV19 to TRBJ1-5, with a weak D call TRBD1 (6 bases). This CDR3 is 15 amino acids long. Germline CDR1 and CDR2: LNHDA and SQIVND (reference sequence). V dropped 6 bases and J dropped 2 bases, with 14 bases sitting between them.

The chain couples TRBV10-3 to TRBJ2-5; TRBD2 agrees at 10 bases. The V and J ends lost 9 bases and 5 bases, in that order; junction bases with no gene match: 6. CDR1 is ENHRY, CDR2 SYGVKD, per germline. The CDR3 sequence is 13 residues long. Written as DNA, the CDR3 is TGTGCCATACAGCGGGAGGGCCGCGAGACCCAGTACTTC. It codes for CAIQREGRETQYF.

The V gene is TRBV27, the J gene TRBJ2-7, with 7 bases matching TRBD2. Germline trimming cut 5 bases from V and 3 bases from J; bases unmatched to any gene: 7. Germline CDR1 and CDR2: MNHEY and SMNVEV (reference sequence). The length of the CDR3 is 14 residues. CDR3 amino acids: CASSTRGGSYEQYF. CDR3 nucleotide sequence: TGTGCCAGCAGTACTAGGGGAGGGAGCTACGAGCAGTACTTC.

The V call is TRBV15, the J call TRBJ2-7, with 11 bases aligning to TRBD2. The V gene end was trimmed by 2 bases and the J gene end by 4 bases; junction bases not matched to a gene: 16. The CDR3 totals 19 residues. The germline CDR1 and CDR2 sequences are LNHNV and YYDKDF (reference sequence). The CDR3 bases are TGTGCCACCAGCAGAAATCTAACTAGCGGGAGAAGGACAGGTTACGAGCAGTACTTC. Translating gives CATSRNLTSGRRTGYEQYF.

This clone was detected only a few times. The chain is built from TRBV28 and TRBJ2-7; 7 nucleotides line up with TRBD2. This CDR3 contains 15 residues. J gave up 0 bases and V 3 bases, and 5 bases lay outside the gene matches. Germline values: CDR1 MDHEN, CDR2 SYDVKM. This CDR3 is CASSFPGRRSYEQYF. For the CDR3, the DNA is TGTGCCAGCAGTTTTCCCGGGAGGCGCTCCTACGAGCAGTACTTC.

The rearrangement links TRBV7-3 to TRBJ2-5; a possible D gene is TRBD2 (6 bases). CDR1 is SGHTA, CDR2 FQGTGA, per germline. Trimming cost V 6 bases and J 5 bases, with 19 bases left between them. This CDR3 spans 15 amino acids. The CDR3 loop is CASSPGLAKGETQYF. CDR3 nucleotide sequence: TGTGCCAGCAGTCCGGGCCTAGCGAAGGGGGAGACCCAGTACTTC. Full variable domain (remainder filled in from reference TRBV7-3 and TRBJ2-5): GAGVSQTPSNKVTEKGKYVELRCDPISGHTALYWYRQSLGQGPEFLIYFQGTGAADDSGLPNDRFFAVRPEGSVSTLKIQRTERGDSAVYLCASSPGLAKGETQYFGPGTRLLVL.

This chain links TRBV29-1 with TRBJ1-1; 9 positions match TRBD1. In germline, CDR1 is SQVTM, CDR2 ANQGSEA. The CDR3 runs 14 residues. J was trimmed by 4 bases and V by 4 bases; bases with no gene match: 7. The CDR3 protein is CSVVLGQGGTEAFF. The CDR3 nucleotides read TGCAGCGTTGTTTTGGGACAGGGTGGCACTGAAGCTTTCTTT.

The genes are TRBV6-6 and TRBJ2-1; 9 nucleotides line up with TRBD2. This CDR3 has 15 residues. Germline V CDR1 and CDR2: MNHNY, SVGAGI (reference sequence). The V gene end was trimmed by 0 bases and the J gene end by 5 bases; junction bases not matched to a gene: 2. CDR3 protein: CASSYSREGNNEQFF. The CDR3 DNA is TGTGCCAGCAGTTACTCGCGGGAGGGAAACAATGAGCAGTTCTTC.

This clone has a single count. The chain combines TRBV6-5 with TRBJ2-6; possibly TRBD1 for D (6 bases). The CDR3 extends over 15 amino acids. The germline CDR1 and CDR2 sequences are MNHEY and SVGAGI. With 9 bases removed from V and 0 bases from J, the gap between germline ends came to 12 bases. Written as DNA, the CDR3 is TGTGCCAGAAAGACAGGCTTCTCTGGGGCCAACGTCCTGACTTTC. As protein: CARKTGFSGANVLTF.

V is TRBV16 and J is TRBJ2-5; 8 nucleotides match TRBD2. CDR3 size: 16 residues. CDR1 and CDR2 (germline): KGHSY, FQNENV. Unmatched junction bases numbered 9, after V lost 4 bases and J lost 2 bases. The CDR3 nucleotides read TGTGCCAGCAGCCTAACACTAGCGGAGAGGCAAGAGACCCAGTACTTC. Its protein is CASSLTLAERQETQYF.

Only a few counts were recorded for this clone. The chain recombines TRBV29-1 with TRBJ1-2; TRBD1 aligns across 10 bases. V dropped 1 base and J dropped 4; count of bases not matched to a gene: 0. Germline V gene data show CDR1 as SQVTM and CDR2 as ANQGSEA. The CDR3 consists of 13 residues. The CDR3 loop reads CSVEGTGGYGYTF. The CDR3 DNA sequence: TGCAGCGTTGAAGGGACAGGGGGCTATGGCTACACCTTC. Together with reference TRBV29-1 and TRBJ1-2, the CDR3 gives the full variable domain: SAVISQKPSRDICQRGTSLTIQCQVDSQVTMMFWYRQQPGQSLTLIATANQGSEATYESGFVIDKFPISRPNLTFSTLTVSNMSPEDSSIYLCSVEGTGGYGYTFGSGTRLTVV.